This passage covers 12 T cell receptor beta chains from one sample sequenced in a study of vaccination and CD4 T cells after COVID-19. Which antigens these TCRs recognize remains unknown. An Oncomine TCR Beta short-read assay was used to sequence the DNA from cultured CD4+ T cells. TCRdb analysed the PCR reads with MiXCR anew, one entry per CDR3 protein. The sample consists of about 10,000 distinct CDR3 sequences, under 80% of them appearing once. Treatment given: roughly 10-day PBMC culture with coronavirus spike peptide pools or control peptides (ViraFEST assay). Sequences were obtained from CD4+ T cells from blood, cultured in vitro. Receptors originate from a human donor who had recovered from COVID-19.

The genes are TRBV7-2 and TRBJ1-1; D remains unclear. The germline V gene has CDR1 SGHTA and CDR2 FQGNSA. The ends were cut back, 1 base at V and 1 base at J, with 19 bases in the middle. This CDR3 has 18 amino acids. The CDR3 DNA follows: TGTGCCAGCAGCTTAGTTGCAGCGCGAACGGCCGCGAACACTGAAGCTTTCTTT. Its translation is CASSLVAARTAANTEAFF.

CDR3 in amino acids: CSARVGGSTYEQYF. The CDR3 region has the DNA TGCAGTGCTAGAGTGGGGGGGTCAACCTACGAGCAGTACTTC. The rearrangement links TRBV20-1 to TRBJ2-7; 7 nucleotides line up with TRBD2. Germline V CDR1 and CDR2: DFQATT, SNEGSKA (reference sequence). The trim removed 1 base at V and 2 bases at J, leaving 5 bases unmatched. The length of the CDR3 is 14 residues.

The V gene is TRBV15, the J gene TRBJ2-3, with D uncertain. With 0 bases removed from V and 8 bases from J, the gap between germline ends came to 12 bases. The CDR3 extends over 14 amino acids. CDR1 and CDR2 (germline): LNHNV, YYDKDF (reference sequence). The CDR3 loop reads CATSRDGEPGTQYF. CDR3 in DNA: TGTGCCACCAGCAGAGATGGGGAACCGGGTACGCAGTATTTT.

As to this clonotype: One base away lies a much larger clone, so this may be a sequencing read error. The gene calls are TRBV12-3 or TRBV12-4 and TRBJ2-7; no definite D call. The CDR3 runs 12 residues. V lost 3 bases and J lost 4, with 7 bases in between. The CDR3 nucleotides are TGTGCCAGCAGTTTGTCGGGTTACGAGCAGTACTTC. It encodes CASSLSGYEQYF.

The genes are TRBV2 and TRBJ1-5; D is unclear. V was cut by 10 bases and J by 5 bases, with 12 bases left in between. The CDR3 loop spans 12 amino acids. Per germline, CDR1 SNHLY and CDR2 FYNNEI. CDR3 sequence reads: CATSDPYQPQHF. DNA of the CDR3: TGTGCCACCTCGGACCCTTATCAGCCCCAGCATTTT.

V gene TRBV2 combines with J gene TRBJ2-3; TRBD1 aligns across 10 bases. The CDR3 is made up of 16 amino acids. Trimming took 8 bases from V and 3 from J; bases not matched to a gene: 11. The germline V gene encodes CDR1 SNHLY and CDR2 FYNNEI. CDR3 sequence reads: CASYRDRGWGTDTQYF. CDR3 nucleotide sequence: TGTGCCAGCTACCGGGACAGGGGATGGGGTACAGATACGCAGTATTTT.

The chain has TRBV20-1 and TRBJ1-6; weak D call: TRBD1 (5 bases). Looked up from germline, CDR1 is DFQATT and CDR2 is SNEGSKA (reference sequence). V lost 6 bases to trimming and J lost 7 bases, with 16 bases between them. There are 14 residues in the CDR3. CDR3 residues: CSAHRQRGNSPLHF. The CDR3 bases are TGCAGTGCCCACAGACAGAGAGGGAATTCACCCCTCCACTTT.

The J gene is TRBJ2-3, the V gene TRBV20-1, with 8 bases fitting TRBD2. This CDR3 region has 14 residues. CDR1 DFQATT and CDR2 SNEGSKA come from the germline V gene (reference sequence). The V gene end was trimmed by 3 bases and the J gene end by 5 bases; junction bases not matched to a gene: 7. In DNA form, the CDR3 reads TGCAGTGCTAGTGGCGGGAGGCCAAGAGATACGCAGTATTTT. It encodes CSASGGRPRDTQYF.

The chain employs TRBV15 and TRBJ2-5; D ambiguous. With 5 bases removed from V and 3 bases from J, the gap between germline ends came to 19 bases. Germline V gene sequence: CDR1 LNHNV, CDR2 YYDKDF (reference sequence). The CDR3 extends over 16 amino acids. The CDR3 region has the DNA TGTGCCACCAGCGCCCCCAAAAAGGCTTTTAAAGAGACCCAGTACTTC. Translation: CATSAPKKAFKETQYF.

By share, this clonotype counts as medium-sized. The V and J genes are TRBV5-1 and TRBJ2-5, with TRBD2 matching 13 bases. The junction had 3 bases not matched to a gene; V was cut back by 5 bases and J by 2 bases. In germline, CDR1 is SGHRS, CDR2 YFSETQ. The CDR3 consists of 15 residues. The CDR3 reads CASRGLAGVQETQYF. The CDR3 nucleotides read TGCGCCAGCAGAGGACTAGCGGGAGTACAAGAGACCCAGTACTTC. The full variable domain, rest sourced from reference TRBV5-1 and TRBJ2-5, is KAGVTQTPRYLIKTRGQQVTLSCSPISGHRSVSWYQQTPGQGLQFLFEYFSETQRNKGNFPGRFSGRQFSNSRSEMNVSTLELGDSALYLCASRGLAGVQETQYFGPGTRLLVL.

This clonotype was seen more than once but under ten times. The rearrangement uses TRBV7-2 and TRBJ1-2; D is uncertain. Germline V gene lookup returns CDR1 SGHTA and CDR2 FQGNSA. Deletions cut 5 bases from V and 0 bases from J, with 7 bases between. The length of the CDR3 is 13 residues. CDR3: CASSPRSNYGYTF. CDR3 sequence (DNA): TGTGCCAGCAGCCCTCGCTCTAACTATGGCTACACCTTC.

The chain carries TRBV20-1 and TRBJ2-2; TRBD2 aligns across 9 bases. Germline lookup yields CDR1 DFQATT and CDR2 SNEGSKA (reference sequence). CDR3 size: 16 residues. The junction had 13 bases not matched to a gene; V was cut back by 6 bases and J by 5 bases. The CDR3 protein is CSAKRGSGSRTGELFF. The CDR3 nucleotides read TGCAGTGCCAAGAGGGGTAGCGGGAGTCGGACCGGGGAGCTGTTTTTT.